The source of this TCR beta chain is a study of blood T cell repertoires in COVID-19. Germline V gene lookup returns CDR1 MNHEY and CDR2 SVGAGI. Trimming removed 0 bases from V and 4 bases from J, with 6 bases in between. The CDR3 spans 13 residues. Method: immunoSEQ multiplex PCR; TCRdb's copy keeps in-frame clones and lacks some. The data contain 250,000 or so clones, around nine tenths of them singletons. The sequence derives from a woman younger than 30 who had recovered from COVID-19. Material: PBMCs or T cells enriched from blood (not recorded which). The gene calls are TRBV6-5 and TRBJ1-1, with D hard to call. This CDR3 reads CASSYSQVTEAFF. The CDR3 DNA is TGTGCCAGCAGTTACTCTCAGGTCACTGAAGCTTTCTTT.